One and the same sample provided the 16 T cell receptor beta chains below, sequenced in a study of T cell repertoires in cytomegalovirus infection. For these TCRs, the target antigens are not known. In TCRdb, the reads were re-called with MiXCR into one record per CDR3 protein. The table lists roughly 990,000 distinct CDR3 sequences, around 30% of them singletons. Sequenced material: cultured CD8+ T cells from PBMCs, taken from culture after CMV antigen stimulation. Every receptor here comes from a human donor in good health (CMV status not recorded). Some clones in this sample may be carry-over from other donors' samples.

V and J are TRBV20-1 and TRBJ2-2, with 7 bases fitting TRBD2. Germline lookup yields CDR1 DFQATT and CDR2 SNEGSKA (reference sequence). This CDR3 region has 17 residues. The V segment lost 1 base and the J segment 1 base; nucleotides outside the gene matches: 9. This CDR3 is CSARGPGAGMNTGELFF. Written as DNA, the CDR3 is TGCAGTGCTAGAGGTCCCGGAGCGGGGATGAACACCGGGGAGCTGTTTTTT.

This clonotype was detected a few times. The CDR3 loop is CASRPPGTGSYEQYF. The CDR3, as DNA: TGTGCCAGCAGACCCCCCGGGACAGGGTCCTACGAGCAGTACTTC. The chain links TRBV7-6 to TRBJ2-7; 9 bases are shared with TRBD1. V dropped 6 bases and J dropped 1; count of bases not matched to a gene: 7. CDR3 length equals 15 residues. Germline V gene lookup returns CDR1 SGHVS and CDR2 FNYEAQ.

This rearrangement joins TRBV19 to TRBJ2-7; D call uncertain. Germline lookup yields CDR1 LNHDA and CDR2 SQIVND (reference sequence). V lost 5 bases, J lost 2 bases, and 13 bases lay in between. The CDR3 extends over 14 amino acids. In nucleotides, the CDR3 is TGTGCCAGTAGTTCCGGGCCCATCCCCTACGAGCAGTACTTC. Translated, it gives CASSSGPIPYEQYF.

V is TRBV12-3 or TRBV12-4 and J is TRBJ2-1; D gene ambiguous. V lost 3 bases and J lost 7, with 16 bases in between. The CDR3 is made up of 15 amino acids. The CDR3 reads CASSFLARDKNEQFF. CDR3 sequence (DNA): TGTGCCAGCAGTTTTCTCGCCCGAGACAAGAATGAGCAGTTCTTC.

This clonotype was seen ten or more times. The chain carries TRBV6-1 and TRBJ2-3; 12 bases match TRBD2. Germline V gene sequence: CDR1 MNHNS, CDR2 SASEGT. V dropped 1 base and J dropped 4; count of bases not matched to a gene: 0. The CDR3 has 15 residues. The CDR3 sequence: CASSEGTSGADTQYF. The CDR3 nucleotides read TGTGCCAGCAGTGAAGGGACTAGCGGGGCAGATACGCAGTATTTT.

In this sample, this clonotype turned up many times. The CDR3 is CASSSGQGETEAFF. The CDR3 coding sequence is TGTGCCAGCAGCTCGGGACAGGGGGAGACTGAAGCTTTCTTT. V is TRBV11-1 and J is TRBJ1-1, with 11 nucleotides matching TRBD1. After removal of 4 bases from V and 5 bases from J, the junction contained 3 bases not matched to a gene. The CDR3 consists of 14 residues. Germline V gene lookup returns CDR1 SGHAT and CDR2 FQDESV (reference sequence). The whole variable domain, filled in from reference TRBV11-1 and TRBJ1-1, reads EAEVAQSPRYKITEKSQAVAFWCDPISGHATLYWYRQILGQGPELLVQFQDESVVDDSQLPKDRFSAERLKGVDSTLKIQPAELGDSAMYLCASSSGQGETEAFFGQGTRLTVV.

This chain connects TRBV6-1 to TRBJ1-1; 8 nucleotides line up with TRBD1. CDR1 is MNHNS, CDR2 SASEGT, per germline. This CDR3 is built from 15 residues. V lost 5 bases, J lost 3 bases, and 8 bases stayed unmatched. CDR3 sequence: CASSSGWTGHTEAFF. Written as DNA, the CDR3 is TGTGCCAGCAGTTCAGGATGGACAGGGCACACTGAAGCTTTCTTT.

The V and J genes are TRBV29-1 and TRBJ2-7, with TRBD1 matching 9 bases. The ends lost 3 bases at V and 2 bases at J; junction bases unmatched: 5. This CDR3 has 14 amino acids. Germline values: CDR1 SQVTM, CDR2 ANQGSEA. The chain's CDR3 is CSVDSGTGPYEQYF. The CDR3 coding sequence is TGCAGCGTTGACTCCGGGACAGGGCCCTACGAGCAGTACTTC.

Only a few counts were recorded for this clonotype. The V gene is TRBV7-2, the J gene TRBJ2-1; D unresolved. This CDR3 region has 13 residues. CDR1 and CDR2 (germline): SGHTA, FQGNSA. The ends were cut back, 4 bases at V and 3 bases at J, with 7 bases in the middle. The CDR3 bases are TGTGCCAGCAGCTCCGCGAACTACAATGAGCAGTTCTTC. Translating gives CASSSANYNEQFF.

This clonotype occurred a few times. The chain couples TRBV27 to TRBJ1-1; D may be TRBD1 (6 bases). From germline, CDR1 is MNHEY and CDR2 SMNVEV (reference sequence). The CDR3 consists of 15 residues. The ends were cut back, 6 bases at V and 1 base at J, with 15 bases in the middle. CDR3 in amino acids: CASSLQGSGNTEAFF. CDR3 in DNA: TGTGCCAGCAGCCTACAGGGATCTGGGAACACTGAAGCTTTCTTT.

The genes are TRBV29-1 and TRBJ2-1, with D maybe TRBD2 (6 bases). This CDR3 contains 13 residues. Germline assignment: CDR1 SQVTM and CDR2 ANQGSEA. V gave up 8 bases and J gave up 6 bases, with 17 bases separating them. The CDR3 DNA reads TGCAGCTGTTTTCGGACTACAATCAATGAGCAGTTCTTC. It is translated as CSCFRTTINEQFF.

V usage is TRBV12-3 or TRBV12-4 and J usage is TRBJ2-7, with 10 bases matching TRBD2. J was trimmed by 12 bases and V by 6 bases; bases with no gene match: 8. CDR3 length equals 12 residues. The CDR3 DNA follows: TGTGCCAGCAGGTCCCTAGCGGGGGAAGTGTACGTC. As protein: CASRSLAGEVYV.

The chain employs TRBV6-2 or TRBV6-3 and TRBJ2-1, with 7 positions matching TRBD2. There are 14 residues in the CDR3. J lost 7 bases, V lost 2 bases, and 5 bases had no gene match. Germline CDR1 is MNHEY and CDR2 is SVGEGT. The CDR3 reads CASSYLGEGNEQFF. The DNA of the CDR3 is TGTGCCAGCAGTTACCTGGGGGAGGGAAATGAGCAGTTCTTC.

V is TRBV7-9 and J is TRBJ2-7, with D possibly being TRBD2 (5 bases). This CDR3 region has 12 residues. CDR1 is SEHNR and CDR2 is FQNEAQ in the germline V gene (reference sequence). The V end lost 5 bases, the J end lost 5 bases, and 10 bases lay between the germline ends. The chain's CDR3 is CASSRTRDEQYV. In DNA, the CDR3 is TGTGCCAGCAGCAGGACGAGGGACGAGCAGTACGTC.

This chain connects TRBV11-2 to TRBJ2-1; D ambiguous. The CDR3 consists of 16 residues. Germline CDR1 reads SGHAT; CDR2 reads FQNNGV. V was trimmed by 1 base and J by 0 bases, leaving 10 bases between them. CDR3 protein: CASSLVLGRSYNEQFF. Written as DNA, the CDR3 is TGTGCCAGCAGCTTAGTTCTGGGCCGCTCCTACAATGAGCAGTTCTTC.

The V call is TRBV7-8, the J call TRBJ2-2; D uncertain. Per germline, CDR1 SGHVS and CDR2 FQNEAQ. Trimming took 1 base from V and 5 from J, leaving 17 bases between them. The CDR3 extends over 17 amino acids. The CDR3 DNA follows: TGTGCCAGCAGCTTAGAAGAGACGGAGATCTTGACCGGGGAGCTGTTTTTT. Protein sequence: CASSLEETEILTGELFF. Full variable domain (outside the CDR3, taken from reference TRBV7-8 and TRBJ2-2): GAGVSQSPRYKVAKRGQDVALRCDPISGHVSLFWYQQALGQGPEFLTYFQNEAQLDKSGLPSDRFFAERPEGSVSTLKIQRTQQEDSAVYLCASSLEETEILTGELFFGEGSRLTVL.